This is a list of T cell receptor beta chains from one sample in a study of OX40 agonist ivuxolimab in advanced cancers. Only in-frame clones appear in the TCRdb table, and some are missing; sequencing was by immunoSEQ multiplex PCR. This table holds about 18,000 clones, about four fifths found once. The input for sequencing was CD4+ or CD8+ T cells sorted from blood, taken in a trial of the OX40 agonist ivuxolimab. Source of these receptors: an adult with an advanced solid tumor such as melanoma, head and neck, liver or kidney cancer. CDR3s include the opening cysteine and the closing phenylalanine or tryptophan. The D gene is left open where the match is weak. Some rows have no size entry. The others give once, few or many, or a class for an expanded clone.

D gene	V gene	J gene	clone size	CDR3 DNA	CDR3 protein
TRBD2	TRBV5-4	TRBJ2-4	few	TGTGCCAGCAGCTTGGAGGGTAGCGGGGTCAAAAACATTCAGTACTTC	CASSLEGSGVKNIQYF
.	TRBV5-5	TRBJ1-5	medium-sized	TGTGCCAGCAGACCAGGGGTTGGCAATCAGCCCCAGCATTTT	CASRPGVGNQPQHF
TRBD2	TRBV9	TRBJ2-1	.	TGTGCCAGCGAGAAGGTAGCGGGGGTTTACAATGAGCAGTTCTTC	CASEKVAGVYNEQFF
.	TRBV7-2	TRBJ2-3	.	TGTGCCAGCAGCCTCACCCTCCGGGCCGCGCTTAATACGCAGTATTTT	CASSLTLRAALNTQYF
.	TRBV6-5	TRBJ2-7	.	TGTGCCAGCAGTCCCTCTAGCTCCTACGAGCAGTACTTC	CASSPSSSYEQYF
TRBD1	TRBV5-4	TRBJ2-2	.	TGTGCCAGCAGAGGGGGACAGGGGAACACCGGGGAGCTGTTTTTT	CASRGGQGNTGELFF
.	TRBV5-4	TRBJ2-7	.	TGTGCCAGCAGCCCAAGGGGAATCCCGCCCCAAGACGAGCAGTACTTC	CASSPRGIPPQDEQYF
.	TRBV6-4	TRBJ2-3	.	TGTGCCAGCAGTGACAAAGAGGGGTCAGATACGCAGTATTTT	CASSDKEGSDTQYF
.	TRBV28	TRBJ1-2	.	TGTGCCAGCAGTTCCCCGTCAGGGGCCCTTAACTATGGCTACACCTTC	CASSSPSGALNYGYTF
.	TRBV30	TRBJ1-1	.	TGTGCCTGGAGTCCCAGCGGGACTGAAGCTTTCTTT	CAWSPSGTEAFF
.	TRBV6-6	TRBJ2-7	.	TGTGCCAGCAGTACGGACAGCTCCTACGAGCAGTACTTC	CASSTDSSYEQYF
TRBD1	TRBV11-2	TRBJ1-4	.	TGTGCCAGCAGCCCCGACAGGGTTTACGAAAAACTGTTTTTT	CASSPDRVYEKLFF
.	TRBV29-1	TRBJ2-4	.	TGCAGCCCAAAAGACAGATTCAAAAACATTCAGTACTTC	CSPKDRFKNIQYF
.	TRBV15	TRBJ2-7	.	TGTGCCACCAGCAGGTCAGGGCCGGGGGAGCAGTACTTC	CATSRSGPGEQYF
.	TRBV5-1	TRBJ1-4	.	TGCGCCAGCTCCCACCGGGGGGGGCCGGGCACTAATGAAAAACTGTTTTTT	CASSHRGGPGTNEKLFF
TRBD2	TRBV10-3	TRBJ2-2	.	TGTGCCATCAGTGGGGCAGCGGGGGTCACCGGGGAGCTGTTTTTT	CAISGAAGVTGELFF
TRBD1	TRBV5-1	TRBJ2-7	.	TGCGCCAGCAGCTTGACAGGGGTCCATTACGAGCAGTACTTC	CASSLTGVHYEQYF
.	TRBV18	TRBJ2-7	.	TGTGCCAGCTCACCAGTAGGGCTTACCTACGAGCAGTACTTC	CASSPVGLTYEQYF
.	TRBV7-9	TRBJ2-7	.	TGTGCCAGCAGCTTAGAAGGCGGTACCTACGAGCAGTACTTC	CASSLEGGTYEQYF
.	TRBV28	TRBJ2-7	.	TGTGCCAGCACCCTCGGGACTTTTGGGGACGAGCAGTACTTC	CASTLGTFGDEQYF
TRBD1	TRBV27	TRBJ2-5	.	TGTGCCAGCAGCCCCATGCCGGGACAGAGTCAAGAGACCCAGTACTTC	CASSPMPGQSQETQYF
.	TRBV2	TRBJ1-2	.	TGTGCCAGCAGTAGGACAGAGTATGGCTACACCTTC	CASSRTEYGYTF
.	TRBV2	TRBJ2-7	.	TGTGCCAGCACTCCATCTTACGGGAGCGCCTACGAGCAGTACTTC	CASTPSYGSAYEQYF
.	TRBV5-5	TRBJ2-1	.	TGTGCCAGCAGCTGGGACGGGGGTAGCGATGAGCAGTTCTTC	CASSWDGGSDEQFF
.	TRBV4-3	TRBJ1-4	.	TGCGCCAGCAGCCAAGATGAAGGCGACAATGAAAAACTGTTTTTT	CASSQDEGDNEKLFF
.	TRBV4-2	TRBJ1-1	.	TGTGCCAGCAGCCAAGGTCCAGGCCGGTCCAGCACTGAAGCTTTCTTT	CASSQGPGRSSTEAFF
.	TRBV7-9	TRBJ1-1	few	TGTGCCAGCACCCCTATGACAGGACTCACTGAAGCTTTCTTT	CASTPMTGLTEAFF
.	TRBV7-2	TRBJ1-2	once	TGTGCCAGCAGCTTGGGGAGAGGCTATGGCTACACCTTC	CASSLGRGYGYTF
TRBD2	TRBV6-1	TRBJ2-5	.	TGTGCCAGCAGTGAACTAGCGGGGGCTAAAGAGACCCAGTACTTC	CASSELAGAKETQYF
.	TRBV5-1	TRBJ2-6	.	TGCGCCAGCAGCTTTGGCATCGGGGCCCACGTCCTGACTTTC	CASSFGIGAHVLTF
.	TRBV6-5	TRBJ2-2	few	TGTGCCAGCAGTTACTTCGGACAGTATTACACCGGGGAGCTGTTTTTT	CASSYFGQYYTGELFF
.	TRBV5-6	TRBJ1-1	medium-sized	TGTGCCAGCAGCTTGGGAGGTGAGGGGAACACTGAAGCTTTCTTT	CASSLGGEGNTEAFF
TRBD2	TRBV7-9	TRBJ2-7	few	TGTGCCAGCAGCTTAGGGGGCGGGGGCTACGAGCAGTACTTC	CASSLGGGGYEQYF
.	TRBV27	TRBJ2-7	few	TGTGCCAGCAGTTCCTCCCACACGGACTCCTACGAGCAGTACTTC	CASSSSHTDSYEQYF
.	TRBV6-1	TRBJ1-5	.	TGTGCCAGCAGTGAGGGGGCTGGCAATCAGCCCCAGCATTTT	CASSEGAGNQPQHF
.	TRBV6-4	TRBJ2-3	.	TGTGCCAGCAGTGACTCCGGAGGGGGTTCTTATGGTACGCAGTATTTT	CASSDSGGGSYGTQYF
.	TRBV28	TRBJ1-2	.	TGTGCCAGCAGTTTAAAGAGCGGGTTCTATGGCTACACCTTC	CASSLKSGFYGYTF
TRBD1	TRBV5-1	TRBJ1-2	few	TGCGCCAGCAGCTTGACGGGGACAGGGGCCCGCTATGGCTACACCTTC	CASSLTGTGARYGYTF
.	TRBV9	TRBJ1-1	.	TGTGCCAGCACGGGGCGGGGAGTGAACACTGAAGCTTTCTTT	CASTGRGVNTEAFF
.	TRBV6-5	TRBJ1-2	.	TGTGCCAGCAGTTACTCGATGGCGGCTCATGGCTACACCTTC	CASSYSMAAHGYTF
TRBD1	TRBV27	TRBJ2-7	.	TGTGCCAGCAGTATAATTCCGGGACAGGGATCCTACGAGCAGTACTTC	CASSIIPGQGSYEQYF
TRBD1	TRBV28	TRBJ2-2	.	TGTGCCAGCAGCCTGTTCGTGACAGGGATGGGCACCGGGGAGCTGTTTTTT	CASSLFVTGMGTGELFF
TRBD2	TRBV7-9	TRBJ2-7	.	TGTGCCAGCAGCCGGACTAGCGGGGGTTACGAGCAGTACTTC	CASSRTSGGYEQYF
TRBD1	TRBV30	TRBJ1-1	.	TGTGCCTGGAAGGTCCAGGGGGGAGGGACTGAAGCTTTCTTT	CAWKVQGGGTEAFF
.	TRBV6-1	TRBJ1-2	few	TGTGCCAGCAGTGCCAGAGTTGGCTACTACGACTATGGCTACACCTTC	CASSARVGYYDYGYTF
TRBD2	TRBV27	TRBJ2-2	.	TGTGCCAGCAGTCACGGGGGAGGGACCGGGGAGCTGTTTTTT	CASSHGGGTGELFF
.	TRBV27	TRBJ2-3	.	TGTGCCAGCAGTTTCTCTCAGAGCACAGATACGCAGTATTTT	CASSFSQSTDTQYF
TRBD1	TRBV7-2	TRBJ1-1	.	TGTGCCAGCAGCGCAAGGCGGTACAGGGGAGCGACCACTGAAGCTTTCTTT	CASSARRYRGATTEAFF
.	TRBV7-2	TRBJ2-3	.	TGTGCCAGCAGCCTTCTTAGCGCCGGCACAGATACGCAGTATTTT	CASSLLSAGTDTQYF
.	TRBV28	TRBJ1-5	.	TGTGCCAGCAGTTTAGCCGAGGGAGGGAGCAATCAGCCCCAGCATTTT	CASSLAEGGSNQPQHF
TRBD2	TRBV2	TRBJ2-1	.	TGTGCCGGAGTAGCGGGAAGCTCCTACAATGAGCAGTTCTTC	CAGVAGSSYNEQFF
TRBD1	TRBV5-4	TRBJ1-2	.	TGTGCCAGCAGCTTCGCCGGGACAGCCTACTATGGCTACACCTTC	CASSFAGTAYYGYTF
.	TRBV4-1	TRBJ2-2	.	TGCGCCAGCAGCCTAACTAGGGGAGAGCTGTTTTTT	CASSLTRGELFF
.	TRBV4-1	TRBJ2-7	.	TGCGCCAGCAGCCTAACAGAGGGGCACTCCTACGAGCAGTACTTC	CASSLTEGHSYEQYF
.	TRBV9	TRBJ2-5	.	TGTGCCAGCAGCGTAGGTTCCATCCTCGTAGAGACCCAGTACTTC	CASSVGSILVETQYF